The 19 T cell receptor beta chains presented below share a single source sample, sequenced in a study of shared clonotypes between healthy human individuals. TCRdb's table, derived via immunoSEQ multiplex PCR, lists solely in-frame clones and lacks some. Of more than 2 million clones listed, 85% to 95% are singletons. Sequencing was done on a sample of naive CD4+ T cells sorted from blood. Described subset: CD45RA+ positively selected. Receptors originate from a man in his late teens or twenties in good health.

The rearrangement joins TRBV28 to TRBJ2-7; D not resolved. This CDR3 comprises 13 residues. CDR1 MDHEN and CDR2 SYDVKM come from the germline V gene. V gave up 6 bases and J gave up 3 bases, with 12 bases separating them. The CDR3 protein is CASSRTPHYEQYF. The CDR3 DNA follows: TGTGCCAGCAGCCGAACTCCACACTACGAGCAGTACTTC.

The gene calls are TRBV4-1 and TRBJ2-3; D is unresolved. This CDR3 has 12 residues. Germline V gene data show CDR1 as MGHRA and CDR2 as YSYEKL. V lost 3 bases, J lost 3 bases, and 4 bases lay in between. The CDR3 is CASSHRTDTQYF. The CDR3 DNA reads TGCGCCAGCAGCCACCGGACAGATACGCAGTATTTT.

This rearrangement joins TRBV20-1 to TRBJ2-2; D not certain. Trimming took 6 bases from V and 5 from J, leaving 7 bases between them. Germline V gene lookup returns CDR1 DFQATT and CDR2 SNEGSKA (reference sequence). The CDR3 spans 11 residues. The CDR3 bases are TGCAGTGCCCAAGGTACCGGGGAGCTGTTTTTT. It codes for CSAQGTGELFF.

The chain has TRBV9 and TRBJ2-1; 7 bases match TRBD2. V shed 4 bases and J 7 bases; nucleotides not matched to a gene: 11. The CDR3 spans 15 residues. Germline loops: CDR1 SGDLS, CDR2 YYNGEE. The CDR3 spells CASSLSGTGGNEQFF. CDR3 DNA: TGTGCCAGCAGCCTCAGCGGGACCGGAGGGAATGAGCAGTTCTTC.

The rearrangement uses TRBV15 and TRBJ1-6; D gene uncertain. CDR1 and CDR2 (germline): LNHNV, YYDKDF (reference sequence). V lost 0 bases, J lost 15 bases, and 12 bases lay in between. The CDR3 runs 13 residues. The CDR3 spells CATSRDLSKDLHF. CDR3 DNA sequence: TGTGCCACCAGCAGAGATCTGTCGAAAGACCTCCACTTT.

This rearrangement joins TRBV6-1 to TRBJ2-7; the D gene is possibly TRBD1 (6 bases). This CDR3 region has 14 residues. V lost 10 bases and J 2 bases, leaving 18 bases between the germline ends. Per germline, CDR1 MNHNS and CDR2 SASEGT. The CDR3 DNA sequence: TGTGCCACCCATCGGCGGACAGCCCCCTACGAGCAGTACTTC. Encoded protein: CATHRRTAPYEQYF.

V is TRBV5-1 and J is TRBJ2-5; possibly TRBD2 for D (6 bases). Germline V gene sequence: CDR1 SGHRS, CDR2 YFSETQ. V lost 4 bases and J lost 5, with 18 bases in between. This CDR3 is 15 amino acids long. The CDR3: CASSLNGGPWETQYF. CDR3 DNA sequence: TGCGCCAGCAGCCTAAACGGGGGTCCCTGGGAGACCCAGTACTTC. Supplemented by reference TRBV5-1 and TRBJ2-5, the full variable domain reads KAGVTQTPRYLIKTRGQQVTLSCSPISGHRSVSWYQQTPGQGLQFLFEYFSETQRNKGNFPGRFSGRQFSNSRSEMNVSTLELGDSALYLCASSLNGGPWETQYFGPGTRLLVL.

The chain couples TRBV18 to TRBJ2-5, with no clear D. The V end lost 3 bases, the J end lost 1 base, and 15 bases lay between the germline ends. The germline CDR1 and CDR2 sequences are KGHSH and LQKENI. CDR3 length: 16 amino acids. DNA for the CDR3: TGTGCCAGCTCACCGGGTTGGGTGACGGGCCAAGAGACCCAGTACTTC. Encoded protein: CASSPGWVTGQETQYF. Together with reference TRBV18 and TRBJ2-5, the CDR3 gives the full variable domain: NAGVMQNPRHLVRRRGQEARLRCSPMKGHSHVYWYRQLPEEGLKFMVYLQKENIIDESGMPKERFSAEFPKEGPSILRIQQVVRGDSAAYFCASSPGWVTGQETQYFGPGTRLLVL.

V is TRBV21-1 and J is TRBJ2-7; the listed D gene, TRBD1, was not tested against the DNA. TRBV21-1 is listed as a pseudogene. CDR3 length: 16 residues. CDR3 sequence: CASSQGRDRECYEQYF. CDR3 nucleotides: TGTGCCAGCAGCCAGGGTAGGGACAGGGAATGTTACGAGCAGTACTTC.

Points on this clone: This specimen includes other DNA sequences encoding the same CDR3. V is TRBV6-5 and J is TRBJ1-4, with D hard to call. Germline V gene data show CDR1 as MNHEY and CDR2 as SVGAGI. The CDR3 is 15 amino acids. V was clipped by 0 bases and J by 5 bases, with 10 bases between them. Here the CDR3 reads CASSYSGGRNEKLFF. In DNA form, the CDR3 reads TGTGCCAGCAGTTACTCCGGCGGGAGGAATGAAAAACTGTTTTTT.

This rearrangement joins TRBV10-1 to TRBJ1-2; the D is unclear. Germline CDR1 WNHNN, CDR2 SYGVQD (reference sequence). V was shortened by 2 bases and J by 4 bases, with 8 bases between the two germline ends. The CDR3 is made up of 13 amino acids. CDR3 DNA: TGCGCCAGCAGTGAGGGCAGATCCTATGGCTACACCTTC. This encodes CASSEGRSYGYTF.

The chain uses TRBV20-1 and TRBJ2-1; D gene unclear. Germline-derived CDR1 and CDR2 are DFQATT and SNEGSKA (reference sequence). Trimming cost V 2 bases and J 7 bases, with 6 bases left between them. The CDR3 has 11 amino acids. CDR3 sequence (DNA): TGCAGTGCTAGAATACTAAATGAGCAGTTCTTC. It specifies CSARILNEQFF.

The chain carries TRBV15 and TRBJ2-7; no definite D call. The CDR3 loop spans 13 amino acids. Trimming shortened V by 1 base and J by 4 bases, and 8 bases separated the two germline ends. Germline CDR1 reads LNHNV; CDR2 reads YYDKDF (reference sequence). CDR3 DNA sequence: TGTGCCACCAGCAGAGGGGCGATTTACGAGCAGTACTTC. Translation: CATSRGAIYEQYF.

The chain employs TRBV19 and TRBJ2-3; perhaps TRBD1 as D (6 bases). CDR1 and CDR2 (germline): LNHDA, SQIVND (reference sequence). V was cut by 1 base and J by 1 base, with 9 bases left in between. There are 15 residues in the CDR3. CDR3 in amino acids: CASSIGTAGTDTQYF. The DNA of the CDR3 is TGTGCCAGTAGTATAGGGACAGCCGGCACAGATACGCAGTATTTT.

This chain connects TRBV27 to TRBJ2-4; 15 nucleotides match TRBD2. The CDR3 covers 16 residues. V lost 5 bases and J lost 6; bases outside the gene matches: 5. Germline V lookup: CDR1 MNHEY, CDR2 SMNVEV (reference sequence). CDR3 nucleotide sequence: TGTGCCAGCAGTCCAAGGGGACTAGCGGGGGGAAACATTCAGTACTTC. Translated, it gives CASSPRGLAGGNIQYF.

The J gene is TRBJ1-1, the V gene TRBV5-1; D possibly corresponds to TRBD1 (5 bases). V lost 5 bases and J lost 1, with 15 bases in between. Germline CDR1 is SGHRS and CDR2 is YFSETQ. The CDR3 sequence is 15 residues long. The CDR3 region has the DNA TGCGCCAGCAGTTCGGGACCGGGACGGAACACTGAAGCTTTCTTT. Its protein is CASSSGPGRNTEAFF.

This clone was detected only a few times. This rearrangement joins TRBV28 to TRBJ2-3; perhaps D is TRBD1 or TRBD2 (5 bases each). This CDR3 contains 16 residues. V was pared by 3 bases and J by 4 bases, with 17 bases between. Per germline, CDR1 MDHEN and CDR2 SYDVKM. CDR3 residues: CASSLPPKGTADTQYF. CDR3 nucleotide sequence: TGTGCCAGCAGTTTGCCTCCAAAGGGGACCGCAGATACGCAGTATTTT. The variable domain in full, with the rest retrieved from reference TRBV28 and TRBJ2-3, is DVKVTQSSRYLVKRTGEKVFLECVQDMDHENMFWYRQDPGLGLRLIYFSYDVKMKEKGDIPEGYSVSREKKERFSLILESASTNQTSMYLCASSLPPKGTADTQYFGPGTRLTVL.

Written as DNA, the CDR3 is TGTGCCAGCAGCCCTCCGGGGTTCGGGGCCAACGTCCTGACTTTC. Translation gives CASSPPGFGANVLTF. The chain links TRBV7-3 to TRBJ2-6; TRBD2 is a possible D gene (5 bases). CDR3 size: 15 residues. Trimming shortened V by 5 bases and J by 4 bases, and 12 bases separated the two germline ends. In germline, CDR1 is SGHTA, CDR2 FQGTGA.

The V and J genes are TRBV28 and TRBJ1-2; TRBD1 matches at 12 bases. The CDR3 covers 17 residues. J was trimmed by 3 bases and V by 6 bases; bases with no gene match: 11. Germline-derived CDR1 and CDR2 are MDHEN and SYDVKM. The CDR3 DNA reads TGTGCCAGCAGCTCAACCGGGACAGGGGGCGGGTACTATGGCTACACCTTC. The encoded protein is CASSSTGTGGGYYGYTF.